These T cell receptor beta chains were read from a single sample in a study of OX40 agonist ivuxolimab in advanced cancers. This table comes from immunoSEQ multiplex PCR, and its TCRdb copy is limited to in-frame clones, with some not included. The sample comprises some 71,000 clones, over 80% of which are singletons, and roughly 0.79% rests with the top ten. Sequenced here: CD4+ or CD8+ T cells sorted from blood, sampled in a trial of the OX40 agonist ivuxolimab. Receptors originate from an adult with an advanced solid tumor such as melanoma, head and neck, liver or kidney cancer. Each CDR3 is given with its conserved first and last residue. Part of the rows lack a size; the others show once, few, many or a class for expanded clones.

J gene,clone size,V gene,CDR3 protein
TRBJ2-1,.,TRBV7-2,CASSQSGDLSYNEQFF
TRBJ1-1,.,TRBV19,CATSKQHGNTEAFF
TRBJ2-1,.,TRBV2,CASSERLAAYNEQFF
TRBJ2-1,.,TRBV7-2,CASSLAPHGGQFF
TRBJ2-3,.,TRBV9,CASSVGLATSTDTQYF
TRBJ1-1,once,TRBV19,CASIVPGTRGNTEAFF
TRBJ2-2,few,TRBV5-4,CASSPDPGGNFLGELFF
TRBJ2-5,few,TRBV2,CATLRQGETQYF
TRBJ2-1,.,TRBV30,CAWSKGLATNEQFF
TRBJ1-2,.,TRBV5-1,CASSQGTGGSYGYTF
TRBJ2-6,.,TRBV2,CASSTDSSGANVLTF
TRBJ2-2,.,TRBV7-2,CASSPDSSNTGELFF
TRBJ2-7,.,TRBV28,CASGTSSYEQYF
TRBJ2-1,once,TRBV7-7,CASSLAKWDEQFF
TRBJ2-3,.,TRBV7-3,CASSSTSGQTDTQYF
TRBJ1-3,.,TRBV7-6,CASSLEGGGSRNTIYF
TRBJ2-2,.,TRBV28,CASTGATGELFF
TRBJ2-2,.,TRBV19,CASSIGLAANTGELFF
TRBJ2-1,.,TRBV6-5,CASTPNRPNEQFF
TRBJ2-7,.,TRBV7-2,CASSPGSPLYEQYF
TRBJ2-6,.,TRBV7-2,CASSLADGANVLTF
TRBJ2-7,once,TRBV11-2,CASSRGTSENYEQYF
TRBJ2-3,.,TRBV7-9,CASSLRVREDTQYF
TRBJ1-3,.,TRBV7-2,CASSPRDRGRRSGNTIYF
TRBJ1-2,.,TRBV5-1,CASSLQGQGGYTF
TRBJ2-7,once,TRBV6-1,CASSVYRGEQYF
TRBJ2-7,.,TRBV6-1,CAIASVGHEQYF
TRBJ1-4,.,TRBV19,CATSGQGLVDEKLFF
TRBJ2-5,.,TRBV6-5,CASRRGGQETQYF
TRBJ2-7,.,TRBV7-2,CASSLEISYEQYF
TRBJ1-1,.,TRBV10-3,CAISGGRLNTEAFF
TRBJ2-7,.,TRBV29-1,CSVDKGGTYEQYF
TRBJ2-2,.,TRBV30,CASWGQMNTGELFF
TRBJ2-4,.,TRBV19,CATSRSSNIQYF
TRBJ1-5,.,TRBV7-3,CASSLDQHQPQHF
TRBJ2-7,few,TRBV6-1,CASLGGSEQYF
TRBJ2-5,.,TRBV7-3,CASSPRPETQYF
TRBJ1-6,.,TRBV7-2,CASRLDRGRRSPLHF
TRBJ2-2,.,TRBV5-1,CASRVPGLNTGELFF
TRBJ1-4,.,TRBV18,CASSPGETSSTNEKLFF
TRBJ1-1,.,TRBV6-4,CASRNRDRTEAFF
TRBJ1-4,.,TRBV25-1,CASSAPGTISGKLFF
TRBJ1-1,.,TRBV5-1,CASRGGATEAFF
TRBJ2-1,once,TRBV6-1,CASRGSGMNEQFF
TRBJ2-7,.,TRBV27,CASSPLGGRDSYEQYF
TRBJ2-3,.,TRBV2,CAIGDSTDTQYF
TRBJ1-2,.,TRBV6-6,CASSPIRGSYTF
TRBJ2-3,.,TRBV21-1,CAPWSSGVGDTQYF
TRBJ2-5,.,TRBV10-3,CAISRQGETQYF
TRBJ2-5,.,TRBV20-1,CSARETRTQYF
TRBJ1-2,once,TRBV10-3,CAISTGNYGYTF
TRBJ1-4,.,TRBV4-2,CASSPGQNEKLFF
TRBJ1-2,.,TRBV6-5,CASRDYGYTF
TRBJ2-3,.,TRBV30,CAWSVQDTQYF
TRBJ1-5,.,TRBV10-2,CASSETGLDQPQHF
TRBJ2-7,once,TRBV9,CASSVGLTQVGYEQYF
TRBJ1-2,.,TRBV11-2,CASSPLIGVRGYGYTF
TRBJ2-2,.,TRBV11-3,CASSLTGGKVNTGELFF
TRBJ2-3,.,TRBV4-3,CASSQGVAASTDTQYF
TRBJ1-5,.,TRBV27,CASSQGDSNQPQHF